The T cell receptor (beta chain) described here comes from a study of blood T cell repertoires in COVID-19. About the study: The study drew acute and convalescent COVID-19 samples from the United States, Italy and Spain.

CDR1 SQVTM and CDR2 ANQGSEA come from the germline V gene. The CDR3 has 11 residues. The V end was cut by 1 base, the J end by 1 base, with 2 bases between. Method: immunoSEQ multiplex PCR; TCRdb's copy keeps in-frame clones and lacks some. Of tens of thousands of clones in the sample, around 82% were seen once. The rearrangement links TRBV29-1 to TRBJ2-7; unclear D gene. This clonotype was obtained from a man older than 75 with COVID-19, enrolled during active disease. The sample was peripheral blood. CDR3 coding DNA: TGCAGCGTTGAAGTATCCTACGAGCAGTACTTC. This gives the protein CSVEVSYEQYF.